The clone carrying this T cell receptor (beta chain) has at least ten counts. The antigen is not known. Just one base apart from a much larger clone, this may be a read error. This entry is derived from a study of blood T cells in healthy people across ages. Study-wide points: A greater number of naive CD4+ cells and higher diversity distinguished long-lived donors from aged donors.

This CDR3 comprises 12 residues. Trimming shortened V by 0 bases and J by 10 bases, and 8 bases separated the two germline ends. The germline V gene encodes CDR1 SGDLS and CDR2 YYNGEE. With a J-beta primer mix and a sample-barcoded 5' primer, a second PCR ran about 6 to 11 cycles. Every individual sample yielded 3 million or more paired-end reads (each containing CDR3). TCRdb re-called the 5' RACE reads with MiXCR, one entry per CDR3 protein. The sample has 500,000 to 700,000 distinct CDR3 sequences; approximately 30% are singletons. Material for sequencing was blood. This clonotype was sampled from a woman of 80 years or more in good health. This sequence joins TRBV9 and TRBJ2-1; D uncertain. The CDR3 sequence is CASSVEWQEQFF. The CDR3 DNA reads as TGTGCCAGCAGCGTAGAGTGGCAAGAGCAGTTCTTC.